Listed below are T cell receptor beta chains from one sample, sequenced in a study of cytomegalovirus exposure and HLA in healthy donors. Sequenced by immunoSEQ multiplex PCR; TCRdb stores in-frame clones only, minus some. The sample records about 140,000 clones, about 80% being singletons. The specimen sequenced was PBMCs. Receptors were obtained from a male donor in good health and CMV-seropositive. CDR3s include the opening cysteine and the closing phenylalanine or tryptophan. A D gene is named only where the DNA matches it firmly. Rows give clone size only sometimes, using once, few, many, or a class for an expanded clone.

NA | TRBJ2-2 | TRBD1 | TRBV5-1 | CASSLGQGNPGELFF | TGCGCCAGCAGCTTGGGACAGGGAAACCCCGGGGAGCTGTTTTTT
few | TRBJ2-7 | NA | TRBV10-3 | CAISVDSGYEQYF | TGTGCCATCAGTGTGGACTCCGGCTACGAGCAGTACTTC
NA | TRBJ2-3 | TRBD2 | TRBV5-1 | CASRGTSGRGDTQYF | TGCGCCAGTCGCGGGACTAGCGGGAGAGGAGATACGCAGTATTTT
NA | TRBJ2-5 | TRBD2 | TRBV9 | CASTDGSGEGQETQYF | TGTGCCAGCACCGACGGGAGCGGGGAAGGGCAAGAGACCCAGTACTTC
NA | TRBJ1-2 | NA | TRBV29-1 | CSVVEGQGYGYTF | TGCAGCGTTGTAGAAGGGCAGGGATATGGCTACACCTTC
NA | TRBJ2-7 | NA | TRBV20-1 | CSARTGDEQYF | TGCAGTGCTCGTACAGGAGACGAGCAGTACTTC
NA | TRBJ1-1 | TRBD1 | TRBV7-9 | CASTEQGTGNTEAFF | TGTGCCAGCACAGAACAGGGGACGGGCAACACTGAAGCTTTCTTT
NA | TRBJ2-7 | NA | TRBV5-1 | CASSSRQGNYEQYF | TGCGCCAGCAGCTCACGCCAGGGTAACTACGAGCAGTACTTC
NA | TRBJ2-4 | TRBD2 | TRBV7-6 | CASSPRAGVGNIQYF | TGTGCCAGCAGCCCACGAGCGGGAGTAGGTAACATTCAGTACTTC
NA | TRBJ1-5 | NA | TRBV7-9 | CASSLETGSNQPQHF | TGTGCCAGCAGCTTGGAGACAGGTAGCAATCAGCCCCAGCATTTT
NA | TRBJ1-5 | NA | TRBV30 | CAWSPGGRNQPQHF | TGTGCCTGGAGTCCGGGGGGCCGCAATCAGCCCCAGCATTTT